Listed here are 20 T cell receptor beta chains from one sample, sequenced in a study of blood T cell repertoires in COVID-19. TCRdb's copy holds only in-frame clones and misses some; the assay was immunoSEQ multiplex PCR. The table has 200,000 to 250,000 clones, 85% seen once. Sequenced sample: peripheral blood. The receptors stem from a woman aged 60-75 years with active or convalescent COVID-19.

CDR3 in amino acids: CASSLTSGILETGELFF. As DNA, the CDR3 is TGTGCCAGCAGCCTGACTAGCGGGATATTGGAAACCGGGGAGCTGTTTTTT. The chain joins TRBV7-3 to TRBJ2-2, with TRBD2 matching over 11 bases. Germline assignment: CDR1 SGHTA and CDR2 FQGTGA. The CDR3 is 17 residues long. V was pared by 5 bases and J by 5 bases, with 10 bases of the junction left unmatched.

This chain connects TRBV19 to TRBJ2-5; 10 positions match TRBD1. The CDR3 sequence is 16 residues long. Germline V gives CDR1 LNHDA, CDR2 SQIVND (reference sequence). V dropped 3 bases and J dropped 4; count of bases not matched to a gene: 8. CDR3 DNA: TGTGCCAGTAGTATCCCGGGACAGGGGTCGGGAGAGACCCAGTACTTC. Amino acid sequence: CASSIPGQGSGETQYF.

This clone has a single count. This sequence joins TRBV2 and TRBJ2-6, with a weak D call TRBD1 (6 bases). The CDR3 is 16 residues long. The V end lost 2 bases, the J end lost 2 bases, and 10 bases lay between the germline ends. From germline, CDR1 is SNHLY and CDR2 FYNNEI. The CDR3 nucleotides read TGTGCCAGCAGTGAACAGGGGAAAACTGGGGCCAACGTCCTGACTTTC. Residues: CASSEQGKTGANVLTF.

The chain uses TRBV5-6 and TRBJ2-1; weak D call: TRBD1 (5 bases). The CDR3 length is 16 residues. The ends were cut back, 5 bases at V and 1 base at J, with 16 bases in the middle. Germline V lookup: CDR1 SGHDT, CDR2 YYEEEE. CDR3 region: CASRPDTYGSYNEQFF. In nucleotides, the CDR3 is TGTGCCAGCAGGCCGGACACTTACGGGTCCTACAATGAGCAGTTCTTC.

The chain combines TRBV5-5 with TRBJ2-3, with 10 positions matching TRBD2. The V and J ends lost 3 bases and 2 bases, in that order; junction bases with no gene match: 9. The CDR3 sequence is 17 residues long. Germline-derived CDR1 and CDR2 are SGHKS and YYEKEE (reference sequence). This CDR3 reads CASSSFSSGRDTDTQYF. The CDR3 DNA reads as TGTGCCAGCAGCTCCTTTTCTAGCGGGAGAGACACAGATACGCAGTATTTT.

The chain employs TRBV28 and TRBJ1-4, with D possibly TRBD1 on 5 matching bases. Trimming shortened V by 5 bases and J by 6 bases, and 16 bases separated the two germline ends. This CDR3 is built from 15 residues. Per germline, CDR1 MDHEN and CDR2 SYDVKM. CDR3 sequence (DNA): TGTGCCAGCAGTCTTTTAGGGTCGGGGGATGAAAAACTGTTTTTT. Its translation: CASSLLGSGDEKLFF. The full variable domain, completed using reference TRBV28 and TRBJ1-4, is DVKVTQSSRYLVKRTGEKVFLECVQDMDHENMFWYRQDPGLGLRLIYFSYDVKMKEKGDIPEGYSVSREKKERFSLILESASTNQTSMYLCASSLLGSGDEKLFFGSGTQLSVL.

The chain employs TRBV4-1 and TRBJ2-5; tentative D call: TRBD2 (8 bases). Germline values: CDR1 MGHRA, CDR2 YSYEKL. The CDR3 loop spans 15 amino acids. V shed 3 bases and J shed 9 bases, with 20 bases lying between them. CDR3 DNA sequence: TGCGCCAGCAGCCATTACGGACTAGCCCAGGGGGCCCAGTACTTC. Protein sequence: CASSHYGLAQGAQYF.

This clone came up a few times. CDR3 amino acids: CASSQEDRAGGYTF. The CDR3 region has the DNA TGTGCCAGCAGCCAAGAGGACAGGGCGGGTGGCTACACCTTC. The gene calls are TRBV3-1 (or the pseudogene TRBV3-2) and TRBJ1-2, with 8 bases fitting TRBD1. This CDR3 is 14 amino acids long. V was pared by 0 bases and J by 7 bases, with 4 bases of the junction left unmatched. CDR1 LGHDT and CDR2 YNNKEL come from the germline V gene (reference sequence).

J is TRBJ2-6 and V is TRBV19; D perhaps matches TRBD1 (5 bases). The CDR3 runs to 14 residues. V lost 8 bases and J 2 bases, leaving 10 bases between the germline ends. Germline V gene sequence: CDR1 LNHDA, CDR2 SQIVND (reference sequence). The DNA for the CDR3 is TGTGCCAGTTCCCAGGGCACTGGGGCCAACGTCCTGACTTTC. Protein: CASSQGTGANVLTF.

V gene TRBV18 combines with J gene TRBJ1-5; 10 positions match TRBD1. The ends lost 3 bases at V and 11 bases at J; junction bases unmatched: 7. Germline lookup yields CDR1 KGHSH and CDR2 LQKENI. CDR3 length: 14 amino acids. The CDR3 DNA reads TGTGCCAGCTCACCCTCGGGACAGGGGTGGGCCCAGCATTTT. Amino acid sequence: CASSPSGQGWAQHF. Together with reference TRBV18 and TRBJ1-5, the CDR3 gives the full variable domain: NAGVMQNPRHLVRRRGQEARLRCSPMKGHSHVYWYRQLPEEGLKFMVYLQKENIIDESGMPKERFSAEFPKEGPSILRIQQVVRGDSAAYFCASSPSGQGWAQHFGDGTRLSIL.

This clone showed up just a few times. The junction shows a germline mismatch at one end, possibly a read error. This chain's CDR3 is CASSPTDRGGETQYF. The DNA for the CDR3 is TGTGCTAGCAGCCCCACCGACAGGGGGGGAGAGACCCAGTACTTC. J is TRBJ2-5 and V is TRBV7-7; 9 bases align to TRBD1. Germline CDR1 is SSHAT and CDR2 is FNYEAQ (reference sequence). The CDR3 sequence is 15 residues long.

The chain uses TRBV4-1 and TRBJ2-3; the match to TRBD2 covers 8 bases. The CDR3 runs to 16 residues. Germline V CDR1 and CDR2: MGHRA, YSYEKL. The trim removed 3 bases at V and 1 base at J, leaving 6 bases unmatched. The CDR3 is CASSHVRGAGTDTQYF. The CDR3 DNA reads TGCGCCAGCAGCCATGTGCGGGGGGCAGGCACAGATACGCAGTATTTT.

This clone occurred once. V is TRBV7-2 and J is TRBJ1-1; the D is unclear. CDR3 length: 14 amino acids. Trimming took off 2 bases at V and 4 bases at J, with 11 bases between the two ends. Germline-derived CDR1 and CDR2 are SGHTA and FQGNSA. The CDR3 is CASSLLPGSTEAFF. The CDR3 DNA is TGTGCCAGCAGCTTACTCCCGGGGAGCACTGAAGCTTTCTTT.

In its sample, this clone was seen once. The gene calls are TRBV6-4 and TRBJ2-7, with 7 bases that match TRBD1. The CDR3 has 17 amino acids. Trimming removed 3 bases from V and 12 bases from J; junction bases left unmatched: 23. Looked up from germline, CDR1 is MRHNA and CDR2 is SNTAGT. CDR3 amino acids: CASSDEDRGLGVEDRYF. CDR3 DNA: TGTGCCAGCAGTGATGAGGATAGGGGGCTAGGAGTTGAGGATCGGTACTTC.

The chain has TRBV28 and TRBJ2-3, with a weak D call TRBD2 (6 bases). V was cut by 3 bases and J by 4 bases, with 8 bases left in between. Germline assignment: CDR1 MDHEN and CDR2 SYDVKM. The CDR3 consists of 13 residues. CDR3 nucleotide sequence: TGTGCCAGCAGTTTCCGACTAGCAGATACGCAGTATTTT. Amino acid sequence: CASSFRLADTQYF. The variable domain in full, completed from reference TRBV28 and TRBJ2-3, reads DVKVTQSSRYLVKRTGEKVFLECVQDMDHENMFWYRQDPGLGLRLIYFSYDVKMKEKGDIPEGYSVSREKKERFSLILESASTNQTSMYLCASSFRLADTQYFGPGTRLTVL.

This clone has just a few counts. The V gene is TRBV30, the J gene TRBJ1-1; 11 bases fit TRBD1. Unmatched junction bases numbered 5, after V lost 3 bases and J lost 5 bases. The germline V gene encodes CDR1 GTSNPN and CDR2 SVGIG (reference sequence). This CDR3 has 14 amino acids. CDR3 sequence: CAWSGGQGETEAFF. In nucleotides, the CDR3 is TGTGCCTGGAGCGGGGGACAGGGGGAAACTGAAGCTTTCTTT. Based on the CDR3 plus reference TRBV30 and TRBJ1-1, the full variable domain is SQTIHQWPATLVQPVGSPLSLECTVEGTSNPNLYWYRQAAGRGLQLLFYSVGIGQISSEVPQNLSASRPQDRQFILSSKKLLLSDSGFYLCAWSGGQGETEAFFGQGTRLTVV.

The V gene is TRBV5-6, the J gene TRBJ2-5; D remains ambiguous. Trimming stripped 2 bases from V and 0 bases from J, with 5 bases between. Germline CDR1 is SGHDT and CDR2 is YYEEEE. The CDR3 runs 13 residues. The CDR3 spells CASSFRDQETQYF. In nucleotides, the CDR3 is TGTGCCAGCAGCTTTAGAGACCAAGAGACCCAGTACTTC.

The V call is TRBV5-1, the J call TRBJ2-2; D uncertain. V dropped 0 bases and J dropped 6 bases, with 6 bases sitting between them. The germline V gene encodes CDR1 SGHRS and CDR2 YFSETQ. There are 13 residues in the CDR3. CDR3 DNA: TGCGCCAGCAGCTTGGACAACCCCGGGGAGCTGTTTTTT. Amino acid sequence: CASSLDNPGELFF.

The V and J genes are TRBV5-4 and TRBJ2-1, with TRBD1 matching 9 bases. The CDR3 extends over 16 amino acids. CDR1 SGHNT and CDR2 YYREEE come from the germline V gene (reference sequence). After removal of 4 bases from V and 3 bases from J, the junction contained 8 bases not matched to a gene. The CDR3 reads CASSAGQGSLYNEQFF. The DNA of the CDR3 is TGTGCCAGCAGCGCCGGACAGGGGTCCCTCTACAATGAGCAGTTCTTC.

The CDR3 loop reads CASSPSGGLSDEQYF. CDR3 in DNA: TGTGCCAGCAGCCCCTCCGGGGGGCTGTCGGACGAGCAGTACTTC. V usage is TRBV27 and J usage is TRBJ2-7, with a possible D match to TRBD2 (7 bases). The CDR3 is 15 residues long. From germline, CDR1 is MNHEY and CDR2 SMNVEV (reference sequence). The V end was cut by 6 bases, the J end by 5 bases, with 20 bases between.